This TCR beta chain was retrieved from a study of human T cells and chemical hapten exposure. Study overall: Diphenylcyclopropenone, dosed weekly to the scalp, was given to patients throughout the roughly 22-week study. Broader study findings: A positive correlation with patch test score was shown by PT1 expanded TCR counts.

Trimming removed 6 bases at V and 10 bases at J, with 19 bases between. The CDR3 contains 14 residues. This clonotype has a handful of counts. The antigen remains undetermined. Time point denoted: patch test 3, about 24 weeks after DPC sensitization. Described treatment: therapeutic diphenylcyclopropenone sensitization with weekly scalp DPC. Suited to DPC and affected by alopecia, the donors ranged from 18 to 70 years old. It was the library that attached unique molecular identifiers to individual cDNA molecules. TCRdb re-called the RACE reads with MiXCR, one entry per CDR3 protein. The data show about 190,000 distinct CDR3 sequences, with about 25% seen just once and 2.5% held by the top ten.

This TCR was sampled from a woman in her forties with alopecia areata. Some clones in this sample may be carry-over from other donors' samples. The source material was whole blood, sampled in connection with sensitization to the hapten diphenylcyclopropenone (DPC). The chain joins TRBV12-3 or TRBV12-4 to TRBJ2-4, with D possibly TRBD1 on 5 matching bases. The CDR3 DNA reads TGTGCCAGCAGCCCTACAGGCCCGCCTGGTATTCAGTACTTC. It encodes CASSPTGPPGIQYF.